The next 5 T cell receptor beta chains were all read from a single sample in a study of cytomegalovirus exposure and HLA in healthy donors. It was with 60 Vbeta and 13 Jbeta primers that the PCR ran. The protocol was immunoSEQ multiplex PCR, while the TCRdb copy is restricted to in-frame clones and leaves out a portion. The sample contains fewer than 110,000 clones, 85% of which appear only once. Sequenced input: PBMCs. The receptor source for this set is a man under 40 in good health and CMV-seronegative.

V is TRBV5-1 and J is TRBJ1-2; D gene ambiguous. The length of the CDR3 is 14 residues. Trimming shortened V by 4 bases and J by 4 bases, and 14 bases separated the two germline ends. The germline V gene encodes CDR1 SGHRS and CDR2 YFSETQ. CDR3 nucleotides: TGCGCCAGCAGCCGGACTGAGCTTAGCTATGGCTACACCTTC. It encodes CASSRTELSYGYTF.

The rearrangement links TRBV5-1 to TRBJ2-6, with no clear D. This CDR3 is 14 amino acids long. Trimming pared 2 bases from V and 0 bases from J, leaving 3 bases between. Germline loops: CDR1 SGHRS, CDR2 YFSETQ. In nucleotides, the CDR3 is TGCGCCAGCAGCTTCTCCTCTGGGGCCAACGTCCTGACTTTC. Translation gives CASSFSSGANVLTF.

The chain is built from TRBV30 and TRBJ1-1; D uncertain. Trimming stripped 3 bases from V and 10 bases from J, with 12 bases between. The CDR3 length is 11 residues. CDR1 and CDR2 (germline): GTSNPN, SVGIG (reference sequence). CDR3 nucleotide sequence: TGTGCCTGGAGCCAACTGGGAGGAGCTTTCTTT. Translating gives CAWSQLGGAFF.

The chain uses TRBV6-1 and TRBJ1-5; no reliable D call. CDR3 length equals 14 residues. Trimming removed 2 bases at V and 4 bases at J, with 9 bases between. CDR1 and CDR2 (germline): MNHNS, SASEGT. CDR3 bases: TGTGCCAGCAGTGAAAATTCTTTAAATCAGCCCCAGCATTTT. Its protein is CASSENSLNQPQHF.

CDR3 sequence: CAWAAYSGNTIYF. In DNA, the CDR3 is TGTGCCTGGGCGGCATACTCTGGAAACACCATATATTTT. The rearrangement links TRBV30 to TRBJ1-3; D is ambiguous. Germline V gene lookup returns CDR1 GTSNPN and CDR2 SVGIG (reference sequence). CDR3 length: 13 amino acids. V was trimmed by 5 bases and J by 0 bases, leaving 8 bases between them.